Below, one T cell receptor beta chain is given with its context. Antigen: not known. The CDR3 runs 15 residues. Losses at the gene ends were 4 bases for V and 6 bases for J; bases not matched to a gene: 10. CDR1 is MNHEY and CDR2 is SVGEGT in the germline V gene. This sample is drawn from a study of T-cell memory formation after mild COVID-19. Findings and caveats of the study: Shrinking CD4+ clones resided mostly in CM and EM, and CD8+ ones in EMRA.

TCRdb redid the calling of the 5' RACE reads with MiXCR, one entry per CDR3 protein. The repertoire holds 300,000 or so distinct CDR3 sequences, with approximately 15% as singletons. Sequenced material: PBMCs or a T cell subset sorted from them (not recorded which). This clonotype originated in a man aged 18 to 30 who had mild COVID-19 (a few samples of this study predate the infection). Cell type and time point are not known. The V call is TRBV6-2 or TRBV6-3, the J call TRBJ1-1, with 8 bases identical to TRBD1. CDR3 amino acids: CASSSPDRVAPEAFF. CDR3 DNA sequence: TGTGCCAGCAGTTCCCCGGACAGGGTAGCTCCTGAAGCTTTCTTT.